This TCR beta chain stems from a study of Ad26.COV2.S vaccination and SARS-CoV-2 variants. Treatment reported: about 20 received Ad26.COV2.S at low or high dose, single or two shots; about 5 received placebo; per-sample allocation not given. The samples were gathered on day 63 after the first injection of vaccine or placebo. Libraries were prepared by immunoSEQ multiplex PCR; TCRdb keeps only in-frame clonotypes and omits some of them. The table lists around 300,000 clones, about 87% of them singletons, with 6.4% in the top ten. The V gene end was trimmed by 4 bases and the J gene end by 1 base; junction bases not matched to a gene: 3. The CDR3 runs to 14 residues. From germline, CDR1 is MGHRA and CDR2 YSYEKL.

The source is a person aged 18-60 years who received the Ad26.COV2.S COVID-19 vaccine or a placebo. The chain joins TRBV4-1 to TRBJ1-1, with 7 bases that match TRBD1. The sample consisted of peripheral blood, taken in a trial of Ad26.COV2.S vaccine versus placebo. CDR3 bases: TGCGCCAGCAGCCTGAACAGGGGGAACACTGAAGCTTTCTTT. Translating it yields CASSLNRGNTEAFF.